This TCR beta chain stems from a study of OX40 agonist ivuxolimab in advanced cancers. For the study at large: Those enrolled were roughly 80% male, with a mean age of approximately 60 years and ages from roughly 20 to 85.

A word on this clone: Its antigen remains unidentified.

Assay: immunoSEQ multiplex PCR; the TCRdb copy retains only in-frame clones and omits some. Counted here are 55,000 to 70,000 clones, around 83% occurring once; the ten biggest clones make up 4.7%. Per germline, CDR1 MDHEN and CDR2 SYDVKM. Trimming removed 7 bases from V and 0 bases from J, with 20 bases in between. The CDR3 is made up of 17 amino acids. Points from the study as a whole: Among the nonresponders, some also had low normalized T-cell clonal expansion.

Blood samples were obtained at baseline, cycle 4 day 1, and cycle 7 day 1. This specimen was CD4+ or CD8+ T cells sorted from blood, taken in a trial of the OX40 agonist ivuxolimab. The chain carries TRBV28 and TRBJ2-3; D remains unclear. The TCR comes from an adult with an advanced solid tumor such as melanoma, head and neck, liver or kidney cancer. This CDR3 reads CASKPNIGAPSTDTQYF. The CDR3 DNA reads TGTGCCAGCAAACCGAACATTGGCGCACCTAGCACAGATACGCAGTATTTT.